The entry below gives a single T cell receptor (beta chain) sequence along with its context. What this receptor recognizes is not known. No base quality information exists; no much larger clone differs at one position. This sample was taken from a study of T cells in Graves' hyperthyroidism and ophthalmopathy (dated by TCRdb to the late 2010s). For context, the study as a whole: Peripheral blood was collected at initial diagnosis, before any treatment. To identify TCR V-J signatures that set the groups apart, the researchers used a discovery cohort of more than 95 patients, made up of 40 to 45 with Graves' ophthalmopathy and 57 with stable Graves' hyperthyroidism. Prospective prediction of ophthalmopathy was tested in an independent validation cohort of 18 hyperthyroidism patients and approximately 17 patients who later progressed to ophthalmopathy. For training and testing, the 100 or so patients in the discovery cohort were randomly divided in a 7:3 ratio. The study also compared thyroid tissue and blood T-cell repertoires from 5 to 7 Graves' hyperthyroidism patients. After sampling, hyperthyroidism patients received methimazole starting at 30 mg daily, and ophthalmopathy patients received high-dose intravenous methylprednisolone. The paper describes TCR Vbeta CDR3 sequencing of around 130 peripheral blood samples, made up of under 50 ophthalmopathy patients, approximately 73 hyperthyroidism patients and approximately 17 progressor patients. General study outcomes and caveats: A model built on a 13 V-J signature distinguished ophthalmopathy from stable hyperthyroidism, reaching about 88% sensitivity and around 81% specificity in cross-validation and 80%/75% in testing. In validation, the model predicted progression to ophthalmopathy a median of 6.5 months before onset, with approximately 68% sensitivity and 72.22% specificity. Most expanded thyroid clonotypes (frequency above 0.001) were also detected in blood, suggesting blood repertoires may reflect thyroid immune responses. No statistical method was used to fix the sample size in advance, and group allocation was not hidden from the investigators.

Amplification of TCR beta CDR3 regions was carried out from RNA transcripts. For the first round of RT-PCR on the TCR CDR3, the HTBI primer set was used together with the Qiagen OneStep RT-PCR kit. The libraries were constructed in a second round of multiplex PCR and then size-selected and purified. Paired-end sequencing of the libraries was performed with 100 bp reads on an Illumina HiSeq2000. Per the authors' processing: SOAPnuke was used to process the raw data, removing reads that contained adapters or uncalled bases, had a mean Phred below 15, or lacked an exact match to the constant primer or identifier. COPE v1.2.5 was used to merge high-quality paired reads, and clonotypes were defined as unique nucleotide sequences. MiTCR v1.1 was used to align the clonotypes against IMGT TRBV, TRBD and TRBJ reference segments. Only V-J combinations with frequency above 0.0001, covering roughly 99% of repertoires, were analysed. A TCS score was defined as the ratio of F50 (clonal expansion) to E x V (chaos), with BLOSUM62-based TCRdist applied between CDR3 peptides within each V-J. Welch's t-statistics and random forest reduced around 550 V-J features to 10 to 15, which were used in a naive Bayes classifier (R e1071). TCRdb reprocessed the public reads (quality trimming at Q25 with fastp, clone calling with MiXCR) and kept in-frame beta chains. Every entry covers one CDR3 protein and lists the most common genes and DNA from its rows. The V and J calls shown here were made by TCRdb, not taken from the authors' results. The sample profile shows over 450,000 distinct CDR3 sequences; roughly 14% of them were found once. The top ten clonotypes cover around a sixth of the sample.

Between the V and J ends, shortened by 3 bases and 2 bases respectively, the junction contains 11 bases. The CDR3 runs 13 amino acids, cysteine and phenylalanine included. The CDR3 DNA has 39 bases and is translated from base 1. The CDR1 and CDR2 encoded by the germline V gene (reference sequence) are DFQATT and SNEGSKA. A patient counted as having stable Graves' hyperthyroidism if no progression to ophthalmopathy occurred over 18 months of follow-up. Hyperthyroidism patients were aged 18 to 65 years and newly diagnosed, with disease duration of less than 2 months. Any patient with an uncontrolled infection, another autoimmune disease, pregnancy or lactation was excluded. Diagnoses relied on clinical symptoms, serum thyroxine and TRAb, thyroid ultrasound and orbital computed tomography. Ficoll-Paque density gradient centrifugation was used to isolate PBMCs from around 10 ml of fresh peripheral blood. Total RNA was extracted using Trizol reagent, and RNA quality was assessed on an Agilent 2100 Bioanalyzer.

The source material was blood. The sequence was collected from a woman aged 18-30 years with Graves' hyperthyroidism. This chain is built from TRBV20-1 and TRBJ2-7; no D segment can be confidently identified. The encoded CDR3 is CSASHGSAYEQYF. The DNA sequence is given as TGCAGTGCTAGTCACGGTAGTGCCTACGAGCAGTACTTC.